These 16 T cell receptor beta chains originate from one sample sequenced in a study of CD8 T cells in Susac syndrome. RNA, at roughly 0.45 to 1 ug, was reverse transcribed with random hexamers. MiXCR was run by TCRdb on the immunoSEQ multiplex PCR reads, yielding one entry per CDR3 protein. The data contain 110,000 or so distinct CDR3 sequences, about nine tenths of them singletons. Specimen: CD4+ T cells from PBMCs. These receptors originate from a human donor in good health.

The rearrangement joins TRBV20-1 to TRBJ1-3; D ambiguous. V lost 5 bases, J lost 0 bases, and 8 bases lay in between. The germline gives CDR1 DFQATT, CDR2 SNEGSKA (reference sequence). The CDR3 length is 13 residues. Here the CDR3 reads CSASSGSGNTIYF. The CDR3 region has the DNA TGCAGTGCTTCCTCAGGCTCTGGAAACACCATATATTTT.

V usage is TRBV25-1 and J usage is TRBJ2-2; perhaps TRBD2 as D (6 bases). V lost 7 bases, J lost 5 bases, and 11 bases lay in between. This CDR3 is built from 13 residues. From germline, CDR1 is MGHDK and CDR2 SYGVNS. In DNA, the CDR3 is TGTGCCAGCAAGGCTAGCGCGACCGGGGAGCTGTTTTTT. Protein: CASKASATGELFF.

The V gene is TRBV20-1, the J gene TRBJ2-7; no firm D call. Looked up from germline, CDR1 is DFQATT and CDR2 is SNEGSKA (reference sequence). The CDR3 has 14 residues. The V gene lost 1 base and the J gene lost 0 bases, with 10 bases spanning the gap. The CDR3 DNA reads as TGCAGTGCTAGAGTTCCAGGTTTCTCCTACGAGCAGTACTTC. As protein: CSARVPGFSYEQYF.

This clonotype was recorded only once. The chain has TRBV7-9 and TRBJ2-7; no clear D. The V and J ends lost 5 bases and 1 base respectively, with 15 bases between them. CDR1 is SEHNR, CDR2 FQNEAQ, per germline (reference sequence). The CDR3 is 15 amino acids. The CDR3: CASSTLGEVSYEQYF. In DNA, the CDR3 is TGTGCCAGCAGCACCCTCGGCGAGGTATCCTACGAGCAGTACTTC.

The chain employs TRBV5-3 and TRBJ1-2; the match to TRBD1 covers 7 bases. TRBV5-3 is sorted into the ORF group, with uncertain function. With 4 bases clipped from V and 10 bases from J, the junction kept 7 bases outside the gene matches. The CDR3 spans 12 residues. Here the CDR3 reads CARSHEGAAYTF. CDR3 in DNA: TGTGCCAGAAGCCATGAGGGGGCAGCCTACACCTTC.

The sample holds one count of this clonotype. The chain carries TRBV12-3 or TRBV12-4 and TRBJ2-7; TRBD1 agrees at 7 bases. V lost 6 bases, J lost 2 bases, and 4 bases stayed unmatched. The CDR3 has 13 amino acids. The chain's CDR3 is CASSKGTAYEQYF. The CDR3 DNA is TGTGCCAGCAGCAAAGGGACAGCCTACGAGCAGTACTTC.

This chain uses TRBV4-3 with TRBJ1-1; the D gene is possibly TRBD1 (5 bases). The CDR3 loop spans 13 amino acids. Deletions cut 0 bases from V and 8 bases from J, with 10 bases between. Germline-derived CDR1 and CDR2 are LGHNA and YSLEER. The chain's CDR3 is CASSQERRGEAFF. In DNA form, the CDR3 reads TGCGCCAGCAGCCAAGAGAGGCGGGGGGAAGCTTTCTTT.

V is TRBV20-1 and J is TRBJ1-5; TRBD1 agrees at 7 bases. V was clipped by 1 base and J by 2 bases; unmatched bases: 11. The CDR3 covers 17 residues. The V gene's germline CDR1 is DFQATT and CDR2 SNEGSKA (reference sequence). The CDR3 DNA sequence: TGCAGTGCTAGAGGTTCTAAGGGGGCAGGCGGCAATCAGCCCCAGCATTTT. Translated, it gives CSARGSKGAGGNQPQHF.

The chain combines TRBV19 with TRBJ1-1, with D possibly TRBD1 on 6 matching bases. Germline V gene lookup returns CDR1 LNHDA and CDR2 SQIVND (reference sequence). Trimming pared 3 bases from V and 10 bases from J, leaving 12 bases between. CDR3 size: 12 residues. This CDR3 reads CASSMDTGAAFF. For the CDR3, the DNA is TGTGCCAGTAGTATGGATACGGGGGCAGCTTTCTTT.

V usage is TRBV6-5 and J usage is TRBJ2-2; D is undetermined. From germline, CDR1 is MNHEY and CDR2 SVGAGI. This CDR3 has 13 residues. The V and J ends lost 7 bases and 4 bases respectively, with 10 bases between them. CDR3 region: CASIWGPTGELFF. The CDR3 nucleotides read TGTGCCAGCATATGGGGTCCCACCGGGGAGCTGTTTTTT.

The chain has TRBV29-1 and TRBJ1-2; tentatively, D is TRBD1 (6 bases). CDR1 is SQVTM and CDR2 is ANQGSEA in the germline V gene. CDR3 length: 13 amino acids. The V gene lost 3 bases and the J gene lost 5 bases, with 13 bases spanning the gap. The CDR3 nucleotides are TGCAGCGTTGACGATACAGGGAATTATGGCTACACCTTC. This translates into CSVDDTGNYGYTF.

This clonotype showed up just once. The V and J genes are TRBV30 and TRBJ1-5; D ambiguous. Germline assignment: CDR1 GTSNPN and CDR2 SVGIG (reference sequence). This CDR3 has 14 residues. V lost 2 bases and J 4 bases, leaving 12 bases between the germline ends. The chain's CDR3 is CAWSPTDANQPQHF. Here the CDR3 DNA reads TGTGCCTGGAGTCCTACGGACGCTAATCAGCCCCAGCATTTT.

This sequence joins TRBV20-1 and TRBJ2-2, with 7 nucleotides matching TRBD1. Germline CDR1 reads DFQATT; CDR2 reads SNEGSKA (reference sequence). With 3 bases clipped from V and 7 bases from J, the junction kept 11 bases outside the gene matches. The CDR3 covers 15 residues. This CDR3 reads CSARETGLDIGELFF. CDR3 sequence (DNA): TGCAGTGCTAGGGAGACAGGGTTGGACATCGGGGAGCTGTTTTTT.

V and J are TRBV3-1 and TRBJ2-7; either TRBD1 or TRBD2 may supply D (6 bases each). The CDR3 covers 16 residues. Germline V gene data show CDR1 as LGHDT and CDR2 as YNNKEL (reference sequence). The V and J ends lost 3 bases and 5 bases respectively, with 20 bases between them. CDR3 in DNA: TGTGCCAGCAGCCAGGGGGCCGGGGGAGCTGCCGACGAGCAGTACTTC. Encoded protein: CASSQGAGGAADEQYF.

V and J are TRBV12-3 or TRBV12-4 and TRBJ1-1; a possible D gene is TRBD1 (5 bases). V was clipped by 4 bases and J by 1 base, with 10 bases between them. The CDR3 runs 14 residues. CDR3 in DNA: TGTGCCAGCAGTTCGGGACGGACGAACACTGAAGCTTTCTTT. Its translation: CASSSGRTNTEAFF.

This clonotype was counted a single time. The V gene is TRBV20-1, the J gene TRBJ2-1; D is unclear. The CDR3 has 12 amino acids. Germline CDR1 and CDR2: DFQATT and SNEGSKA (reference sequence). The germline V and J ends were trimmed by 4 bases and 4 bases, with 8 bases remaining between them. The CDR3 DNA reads TGCAGTGCTATTCTTACGTACAATGAGCAGTTCTTC. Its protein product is CSAILTYNEQFF.